The subject of this entry is one TCR beta chain. Its specificity is unknown. A clone one base away is much larger, so this may be a read error. For the second PCR, which ran for roughly 7 to 11 cycles, a sample-barcoded 5' primer and a J-beta primer mix were used. MiXCR, run by TCRdb on the 5' RACE reads, gives a single entry per CDR3 protein. The table lists about 800,000 distinct CDR3 sequences, about half of them singletons. These data originate in a study of blood T cells in healthy people across ages. Study-wide points: Samples with more naive T cells showed higher observed beta diversity.

Aged about 6 to 90, donors were systemically healthy Caucasians from Russia. Germline V gene data show CDR1 as MNHEY and CDR2 as SMNVEV (reference sequence). CDR3 length: 13 residues. Between the trimmed V and J ends, which lost 11 bases and 0 bases, there was a span of 14 bases. The sequencing input was blood. This receptor was obtained from an elderly man in good health. The chain employs TRBV27 and TRBJ2-7; D gene ambiguous. CDR3 DNA sequence: TGTGCCGGCGCAGTGTCGAGCTCCTACGAGCAGTACTTC. Translated, it gives CAGAVSSSYEQYF.